This TCR beta chain was sequenced during a study of CD4 T cells in relation to SARS-CoV-2 and coronaviruses. At the level of the study: The HLA restriction of the shared crossreactive spike epitopes was mapped.

CD4+ T cells from unexposed donors were obtained before the COVID-19 pandemic (2011-2018). The cells were cultured for 9 to 11 days before CD4+ T cells were isolated. Cells permitting, SARS-CoV-2 S/N and four cold-coronavirus spikes were tested on unexposed-donor CD4+ T cells. The method was immunoSEQ multiplex PCR; TCRdb's version includes in-frame clones alone and lacks a portion of them. Of about 18,000 clones in the sample, about 81% are singletons; the top ten hold roughly 10%. The V gene lost 6 bases and the J gene lost 5 bases, with 19 bases spanning the gap. Germline CDR1 and CDR2: LNHDA and SQIVND (reference sequence). The CDR3 runs 15 residues. On this clone: Antigen unknown.

The receptor comes from a human donor in good health. The chain uses TRBV19 and TRBJ1-2, with no clear D. Sequencing input: CD4+ T cells from PBMCs, cultured in vitro. CDR3 residues: CASSQGPPPAYGYTF. The CDR3 coding sequence is TGTGCCAGTAGCCAAGGGCCGCCCCCAGCTTATGGCTACACCTTC.